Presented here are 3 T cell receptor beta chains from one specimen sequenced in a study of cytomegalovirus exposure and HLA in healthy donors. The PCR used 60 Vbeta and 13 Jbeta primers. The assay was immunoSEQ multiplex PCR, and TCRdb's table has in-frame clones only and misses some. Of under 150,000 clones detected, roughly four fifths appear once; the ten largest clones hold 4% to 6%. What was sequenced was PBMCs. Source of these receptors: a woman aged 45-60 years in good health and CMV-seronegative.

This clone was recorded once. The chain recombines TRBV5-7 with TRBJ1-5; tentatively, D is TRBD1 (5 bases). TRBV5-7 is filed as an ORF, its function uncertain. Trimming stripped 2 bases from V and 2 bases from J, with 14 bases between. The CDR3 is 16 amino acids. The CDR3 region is CASSFWLGVRNQPQHF. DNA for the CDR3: TGTGCCAGCAGCTTTTGGTTAGGGGTGCGCAATCAGCCCCAGCATTTT.

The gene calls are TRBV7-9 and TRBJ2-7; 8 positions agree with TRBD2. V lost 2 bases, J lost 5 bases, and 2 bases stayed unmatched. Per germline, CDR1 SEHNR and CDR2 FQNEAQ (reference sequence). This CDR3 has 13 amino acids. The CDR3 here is CASSLTGGDEQYF. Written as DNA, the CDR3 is TGTGCCAGCAGCTTAACGGGGGGGGACGAGCAGTACTTC.

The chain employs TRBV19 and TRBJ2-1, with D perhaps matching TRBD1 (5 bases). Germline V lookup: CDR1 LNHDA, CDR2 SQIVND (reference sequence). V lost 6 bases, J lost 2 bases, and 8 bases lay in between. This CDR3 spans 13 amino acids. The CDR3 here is CASRLDTYNEQFF. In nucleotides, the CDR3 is TGTGCCAGTAGACTGGACACCTACAATGAGCAGTTCTTC.